The next 2 T cell receptor beta chains were all read from a single sample in a study of blood T cell repertoires in COVID-19. This table comes from immunoSEQ multiplex PCR, and its TCRdb copy is limited to in-frame clones, with some not included. This table has under 45,000 clones, about nine tenths appearing once. Specimen: peripheral blood. These receptors originate from a woman aged 80 or older in a cohort sampled during active or convalescent COVID-19.

This chain connects TRBV5-1 to TRBJ1-1; D might be TRBD1 (6 bases). CDR1 is SGHRS and CDR2 is YFSETQ in the germline V gene. Between the trimmed V and J ends, which lost 0 bases and 4 bases, there was a span of 13 bases. CDR3 length equals 15 residues. CDR3 sequence: CASSLEFVRGTEAFF. The DNA for the CDR3 is TGCGCCAGCAGCTTGGAGTTTGTCAGGGGCACTGAAGCTTTCTTT.

V usage is TRBV6-5 and J usage is TRBJ1-5; D is unclear. Trimming left V 2 bases short and J 4 bases short, with 6 bases between. Germline CDR1 reads MNHEY; CDR2 reads SVGAGI. The CDR3 runs to 13 residues. In nucleotides, the CDR3 is TGTGCCAGCAGTTACGCAGGAAATCAGCCCCAGCATTTT. Translating gives CASSYAGNQPQHF.